A selection of T cell receptor beta chains follows, all from one sample in a study of cytomegalovirus exposure and HLA in healthy donors. Here immunoSEQ multiplex PCR was the method, and the copy in TCRdb shows in-frame clones only, minus some. The sample records 55,000 to 75,000 clones, approximately 93% being singletons. Sequencing used PBMCs. The receptor set was obtained from a man younger than 30 in good health and CMV-seropositive. The CDR3 runs from the conserved cysteine through the conserved F or W. D genes are given only for firm matches. Clone sizes are given selectively: once, few, many, or a class where the clone is expanded.

TRBJ1-1 18 TRBD1 once TRBV30 TGTGCCTGGAGTTCCCCTCTATTGAGACAGGGATTTAACACTGAAGCTTTCTTT CAWSSPLLRQGFNTEAFF
TRBJ2-7 16 TRBD1 NA TRBV7-9 TGTGCCAGCAGCACCATCTCGGGACAGGGGGCCCACGAGCAGTACTTC CASSTISGQGAHEQYF
TRBJ2-7 15 TRBD2 NA TRBV6-5 TGTGCCAGCAGTCCCTACGCTAGCGGGACCTACGAGCAGTACTTC CASSPYASGTYEQYF
TRBJ2-2 15 TRBD2 NA TRBV5-5 TGTGCCAGGGACCCGGGAGGGCCGTTCTACGGGGAGCTGTTTTTT CARDPGGPFYGELFF
TRBJ1-3 15 NA NA TRBV9 TGTGCCAGCAGCGCCGGACAGCACTCTGGAAACACCATATATTTT CASSAGQHSGNTIYF
TRBJ2-7 13 NA NA TRBV6-5 TGTGCCAGCAGTTACTCTAAATCCTACGAGCAGTACTTC CASSYSKSYEQYF
TRBJ1-5 15 TRBD1 NA TRBV9 TGTGCCAGCAGCGTAGATGAGGACAGGTATCAGCCCCAGCATTTT CASSVDEDRYQPQHF
TRBJ2-3 16 NA NA TRBV9 TGTGCCAGCAGCGTAGACTTGTGGGGGGTCACAGATACGCAGTATTTT CASSVDLWGVTDTQYF
TRBJ2-7 14 NA NA TRBV11-1 TGTGCCAGCAGCTTAGGCAGGATAGCCTACGAGCAGTACTTC CASSLGRIAYEQYF
TRBJ2-7 15 TRBD1 NA TRBV5-1 TGCGCCAGCAGCGAGGGACAGGCGTACACCTACGAGCAGTACTTC CASSEGQAYTYEQYF
TRBJ2-7 16 TRBD2 NA TRBV7-9 TGTGCCAGCAGCCCGAATCTAGCGGGAGTTCCCTACGAGCAGTACTTC CASSPNLAGVPYEQYF
TRBJ1-2 15 NA NA TRBV28 TGTGCCAGCAGTTTACCCGCGACGGGGAACTATGGCTACACCTTC CASSLPATGNYGYTF
TRBJ2-7 16 NA NA TRBV4-2 TGTGCCAGCAGCCGGGGTTTTAGGGAGGAAGTCTACGAGCAGTACTTC CASSRGFREEVYEQYF
TRBJ2-7 14 NA NA TRBV9 TGTGCCAGCAGCGTAGCAGGTTCGGGGTACGAGCAGTACTTC CASSVAGSGYEQYF
TRBJ2-1 17 TRBD2 NA TRBV12-5 TGTGCTAGTGGTTTTGGGGACGGGGGGAGCTCTTACAATGAGCAGTTCTTC CASGFGDGGSSYNEQFF
TRBJ2-2 15 TRBD2 NA TRBV6-6 TGTGCCAGCAGGACTAGCGGGGGGGCCCCCGGGGAGCTGTTTTTT CASRTSGGAPGELFF
TRBJ1-5 13 NA NA TRBV5-1 TGCGCCAGCAGCTTGACAGTTAATCAGCCCCAGCATTTT CASSLTVNQPQHF
TRBJ1-6 16 NA NA TRBV18 TGTGCCAGCTCAGCTACAGGGACCATTTATAATTCACCCCTCCACTTT CASSATGTIYNSPLHF
TRBJ1-5 14 NA NA TRBV5-3 TGTGCCAGAAGCTTGGAAAGCCACAATCAGCCCCAGCATTTT CARSLESHNQPQHF
TRBJ2-1 16 NA NA TRBV5-6 TGTGCCAGCAGCTCGGGACTTCAGAGCTCCTACAATGAGCAGTTCTTC CASSSGLQSSYNEQFF
TRBJ2-5 15 NA NA TRBV7-8 TGTGCCAGCAGCTGGAAGGGACAAAAAGAAGAGACCCAGTACTTC CASSWKGQKEETQYF
TRBJ2-7 15 NA NA TRBV2 TGTGCCAGCAGTCGCCGCGACACTAGCTCCTACGAGCAGTACTTC CASSRRDTSSYEQYF
TRBJ2-1 13 NA NA TRBV29-1 TGCAGCGTTGAAAGGCCGGGTTTGGATGAGCAGTTCTTC CSVERPGLDEQFF
TRBJ2-1 11 NA NA TRBV20-1 TGCAGTGCTACCCGGGGCAATGAGCAGTTCTTC CSATRGNEQFF
TRBJ2-7 11 NA NA TRBV6-7 TGTGCCAGCCCTAGGCGGTACGAGCAGTACTTC CASPRRYEQYF